The 17 T cell receptor beta chains in this list originate from one sample, sequenced in a study of identical twins (dated by TCRdb to the mid-2010s). The library came from 5' RACE. Sequencing used an Illumina HiSeq 2000. Using fastp at Q25 and MiXCR, TCRdb reprocessed the public reads and kept productive beta chains. Identical CDR3 proteins give one entry, which carries the most common genes and DNA. The sample table contains about 690,000 distinct CDR3 sequences; only one count was recorded for about 20% of them. 4.3% of the sample rests with the top ten. These records were also assigned to another study, of T cells expressing NK-cell markers.

The sequencing sample was made of PBMCs. Every receptor here comes from a woman aged 18-30 years in good health.

This clonotype was counted only a few times. This rearrangement joins TRBV4-3 to TRBJ2-3, with D perhaps given as TRBD1 or TRBD2 (5 bases each). V dropped 0 bases and J dropped 4 bases, with 17 bases sitting between them. Germline V gene sequence: CDR1 LGHNA, CDR2 YSLEER. The CDR3 length is 17 residues. The CDR3 is CASSQERTVRGADTQYF. CDR3 nucleotide sequence: TGCGCCAGCAGCCAAGAGAGGACTGTCCGAGGGGCAGATACGCAGTATTTT.

The chain joins TRBV5-1 to TRBJ2-5; 13 nucleotides align to TRBD2. The J segment lost 2 bases and the V segment lost 4 bases, leaving 8 bases of the junction unmatched. The CDR3 loop spans 17 amino acids. Germline V lookup: CDR1 SGHRS, CDR2 YFSETQ. The CDR3 sequence: CASSQEGLAGLQETQYF. The DNA of the CDR3 is TGCGCCAGCAGCCAGGAGGGACTAGCGGGGCTACAAGAGACCCAGTACTTC.

The chain employs TRBV7-9 and TRBJ2-1, with D possibly called TRBD1 or TRBD2 (5 bases each). The germline V gene encodes CDR1 SEHNR and CDR2 FQNEAQ (reference sequence). V was shortened by 7 bases and J by 3 bases, with 16 bases between the two germline ends. This CDR3 comprises 15 residues. DNA of the CDR3: TGTGCCAGCATCCACCGGGACCTCAACTACAATGAGCAGTTCTTC. Its protein product is CASIHRDLNYNEQFF.

The chain has TRBV6-2 or TRBV6-3 and TRBJ2-1; TRBD2 matches 8 bases. CDR1 and CDR2 (germline): MNHEY, SVGEGT. The CDR3 has 16 amino acids. J gave up 7 bases and V 5 bases, and 13 bases lay outside the gene matches. The CDR3 DNA follows: TGTGCCAGCAGTCCTCCGAGCGGGAGCCTAGGGAATGAGCAGTTCTTC. Translated, it gives CASSPPSGSLGNEQFF.

The gene calls are TRBV20-1 and TRBJ2-5; 7 bases fit TRBD2. V shed 6 bases, J shed 5 bases, and the junction held 15 bases outside the gene matches. This CDR3 comprises 15 residues. Looked up from germline, CDR1 is DFQATT and CDR2 is SNEGSKA (reference sequence). The CDR3 nucleotides read TGCAGTGCCCCCCGGAGGCGGGAGTTTTCGGAGACCCAGTACTTC. Translating it yields CSAPRRREFSETQYF.

The rearrangement joins TRBV28 to TRBJ2-5; D not certain. The CDR3 totals 13 residues. V lost 7 bases and J lost 3, with 12 bases in between. CDR1 and CDR2 from the germline V gene are MDHEN and SYDVKM. CDR3 sequence: CASIGEGKETQYF. The CDR3 DNA reads TGTGCCAGCATCGGCGAAGGGAAAGAGACCCAGTACTTC.

The CDR3 DNA is TGTGCCAGCAGGTCGACAGTGAACACCGGGGAGCTGTTTTTT. This codes for CASRSTVNTGELFF. The chain couples TRBV2 to TRBJ2-2; TRBD1 might be the D (5 bases). Germline V gene data show CDR1 as SNHLY and CDR2 as FYNNEI. The ends were cut back, 6 bases at V and 1 base at J, with 9 bases in the middle. The CDR3 covers 14 residues.

The chain combines TRBV7-9 with TRBJ2-3; weak D call: TRBD1 (5 bases). The CDR3 sequence is 16 residues long. Germline values: CDR1 SEHNR, CDR2 FQNEAQ (reference sequence). V was shortened by 2 bases and J by 1 base, with 13 bases between the two germline ends. The CDR3 loop reads CASSLTKTEGTDTQYF. The CDR3 region has the DNA TGTGCCAGCAGCTTAACAAAGACAGAAGGCACAGATACGCAGTATTTT.

This clonotype was found many times. The chain links TRBV5-5 to TRBJ2-1; 9 bases line up with TRBD1. Germline CDR1 is SGHKS and CDR2 is YYEKEE (reference sequence). This CDR3 region has 14 residues. The V gene end was trimmed by 4 bases and the J gene end by 4 bases; junction bases not matched to a gene: 3. This CDR3 reads CASSRDRDYNEQFF. The CDR3 DNA reads as TGTGCCAGCAGCCGGGACAGGGATTACAATGAGCAGTTCTTC.

The DNA of the CDR3 is TGTGCCAGCAGCTTCAGAGGAGTCCGGGGAGACACTGAAGCTTTCTTT. This codes for CASSFRGVRGDTEAFF. The rearrangement links TRBV5-5 to TRBJ1-1; no definite D call. The ends were cut back, 2 bases at V and 3 bases at J, with 17 bases in the middle. The CDR3 spans 16 residues. Germline-derived CDR1 and CDR2 are SGHKS and YYEKEE (reference sequence). Full variable domain (remainder filled in from reference TRBV5-5 and TRBJ1-1): DAGVTQSPTHLIKTRGQQVTLRCSPISGHKSVSWYQQVLGQGPQFIFQYYEKEERGRGNFPDRFSARQFPNYSSELNVNALLLGDSALYLCASSFRGVRGDTEAFFGQGTRLTVV.

The chain joins TRBV5-6 to TRBJ1-2, with TRBD1 identical over 7 bases. The ends lost 0 bases at V and 13 bases at J; junction bases unmatched: 3. This CDR3 has 11 residues. Germline loops: CDR1 SGHDT, CDR2 YYEEEE. CDR3 nucleotide sequence: TGTGCCAGCAGCTTGGGACAGGGAGTCACCTTC. As protein: CASSLGQGVTF.

The gene calls are TRBV20-1 and TRBJ2-6; D may be TRBD2 (6 bases). Germline CDR1 and CDR2: DFQATT and SNEGSKA (reference sequence). The germline V and J ends were trimmed by 0 bases and 0 bases, with 12 bases remaining between them. The CDR3 spans 17 residues. The CDR3 DNA sequence: TGCAGTGCTAGAGATGGGGGGACCTTCTCTGGGGCCAACGTCCTGACTTTC. This translates into CSARDGGTFSGANVLTF.

This clonotype was recorded a few times. This chain links TRBV20-1 with TRBJ1-4; D is unclear. Germline CDR1 is DFQATT and CDR2 is SNEGSKA (reference sequence). V lost 3 bases and J lost 4, with 6 bases in between. The CDR3 is 12 amino acids. The CDR3 region is CSARGHNEKLFF. CDR3 nucleotide sequence: TGCAGTGCTAGGGGCCATAATGAAAAACTGTTTTTT.

This clonotype was counted only a few times. The chain joins TRBV20-1 to TRBJ2-4; D gene ambiguous. Germline V gives CDR1 DFQATT, CDR2 SNEGSKA (reference sequence). CDR3 length: 14 residues. Trimming removed 6 bases at V and 3 bases at J, with 15 bases between. CDR3 sequence: CSASTSNNKNIQYF. The CDR3 DNA sequence: TGCAGTGCCAGTACGTCTAATAACAAAAACATTCAGTACTTC.

This clonotype was counted at least ten times. The rearrangement links TRBV20-1 to TRBJ2-1, with TRBD2 as a possible D gene (8 bases). The CDR3 contains 14 residues. CDR1 is DFQATT and CDR2 is SNEGSKA in the germline V gene (reference sequence). The CDR3 spells CRARGREEANEQFF. The CDR3 DNA is TGCAGGGCAAGGGGGCGGGAGGAGGCAAATGAGCAGTTCTTC.

The chain couples TRBV20-1 to TRBJ2-1; D is ambiguous. The CDR3 has 11 residues. V was clipped by 7 bases and J by 5 bases, with 9 bases between them. Germline lookup yields CDR1 DFQATT and CDR2 SNEGSKA (reference sequence). CDR3 nucleotides: TGCAGTGTCTCAGACCACAATGAGCAGTTCTTC. Its protein is CSVSDHNEQFF.

This clonotype occurred a few times. The CDR3 region has the DNA TGTGCCAGCAGCCACAGGGACTTTCCCTCCTACGAGCAGTACTTC. The encoded protein is CASSHRDFPSYEQYF. The V gene is TRBV5-6, the J gene TRBJ2-7; D tentatively fits TRBD1 or TRBD2 (6 bases each). CDR3 size: 15 residues. CDR1 and CDR2 (germline): SGHDT, YYEEEE. V gave up 4 bases and J gave up 0 bases, with 14 bases separating them. Variable domain in full (rest from reference TRBV5-6 and TRBJ2-7): DAGVTQSPTHLIKTRGQQVTLRCSPKSGHDTVSWYQQALGQGPQFIFQYYEEEERQRGNFPDRFSGHQFPNYSSELNVNALLLGDSALYLCASSHRDFPSYEQYFGPGTRLTVT.